Listed below are T cell receptor beta chains from one sample, sequenced in a study of blood T cell repertoires in COVID-19. Some clones are missing from TCRdb's copy, which holds only in-frame ones; the method was immunoSEQ multiplex PCR. The sample shows roughly 320,000 clones, 65% to 90% of them seen only once. The source material was peripheral blood. The receptors come from a human donor in a cohort sampled during active COVID-19. Each CDR3 is given with its conserved first and last residue. The order of the fields is D gene, J gene, V gene, clone size, CDR3 DNA, CDR3 protein. The D gene is left open where the match is weak. Only some rows state a clone size, as once, few, many or a class for expanded clones.

d_gene: TRBD1
j_gene: TRBJ2-3
v_gene: TRBV7-8
abundance: NA
CDR3nt: TGTGCCAGCAGCTTACCAAACTCTAGAGGACAGGGGGCTGCAGATACGCAGTATTTT
CDR3aa: CASSLPNSRGQGAADTQYF

d_gene: TRBD1
j_gene: TRBJ1-4
v_gene: TRBV18
abundance: NA
CDR3nt: TGTGCCAGCTCCCGGGACAGTAATGAAAAACTGTTTTTT
CDR3aa: CASSRDSNEKLFF

d_gene: TRBD2
j_gene: TRBJ2-3
v_gene: TRBV5-8
abundance: NA
CDR3nt: TGTGCCAGCAGCACTTGGGAGGGAGAGTTTCCTAGCACAGATACGCAGTATTTT
CDR3aa: CASSTWEGEFPSTDTQYF

d_gene: NA
j_gene: TRBJ2-5
v_gene: TRBV30
abundance: NA
CDR3nt: TGTGCCTGGAGGGGAACAGGGAAGGGCCAAGAGACCCAGTACTTC
CDR3aa: CAWRGTGKGQETQYF

d_gene: TRBD1
j_gene: TRBJ2-7
v_gene: TRBV19
abundance: NA
CDR3nt: TGTGCCAGTAGGCCGGGACAGGGGTCCTACGAGCAGTACTTC
CDR3aa: CASRPGQGSYEQYF

d_gene: NA
j_gene: TRBJ1-6
v_gene: TRBV18
abundance: NA
CDR3nt: TGTGCCAGCTCACCAGTGAGTTCCTATAATTCACCCCTCCACTTT
CDR3aa: CASSPVSSYNSPLHF

d_gene: NA
j_gene: TRBJ1-5
v_gene: TRBV19
abundance: NA
CDR3nt: TGTGCCAGTAGTATGGAGGTTCAGCCCCAGCATTTT
CDR3aa: CASSMEVQPQHF

d_gene: NA
j_gene: TRBJ2-3
v_gene: TRBV10-1
abundance: once
CDR3nt: TGCGCCAGCAAGGGACAAGCGTTTGGAGATACGCAGTATTTT
CDR3aa: CASKGQAFGDTQYF

d_gene: TRBD1
j_gene: TRBJ2-7
v_gene: TRBV10-2
abundance: NA
CDR3nt: TGCGCCAGCAGTGTAGGGACAGGAACCTACGAGCAGTACTTC
CDR3aa: CASSVGTGTYEQYF

d_gene: NA
j_gene: TRBJ2-5
v_gene: TRBV10-2
abundance: NA
CDR3nt: TGCGCCAGCAGTGAGGGCTTTCAAGAGACCCAGTACTTC
CDR3aa: CASSEGFQETQYF

d_gene: NA
j_gene: TRBJ2-3
v_gene: TRBV24-1
abundance: NA
CDR3nt: TGTGCCACCAGTGATTTGGGGCAGGGAATCTCATCCACAGATACGCAGTATTTT
CDR3aa: CATSDLGQGISSTDTQYF

d_gene: NA
j_gene: TRBJ2-7
v_gene: TRBV9
abundance: once
CDR3nt: TGTGCCAGCAGCGTCGGGGTGGTTACCTACGAGCAGTACTTC
CDR3aa: CASSVGVVTYEQYF

d_gene: TRBD1
j_gene: TRBJ2-2
v_gene: TRBV24-1
abundance: NA
CDR3nt: TGTGCCACCAGTGCTGGGACAGGGAGGTTTAAGACCGGGGAGCTGTTTTTT
CDR3aa: CATSAGTGRFKTGELFF

d_gene: TRBD1
j_gene: TRBJ2-7
v_gene: TRBV25-1
abundance: NA
CDR3nt: TGTGCCAGCAGTGAAAGGAGGGGACAGGGAGTTTCCTACGAGCAGTACTTC
CDR3aa: CASSERRGQGVSYEQYF

d_gene: NA
j_gene: TRBJ2-7
v_gene: TRBV5-1
abundance: few
CDR3nt: TGCGCCAGCAGGGACAGCTACGAGCAGTACTTC
CDR3aa: CASRDSYEQYF

d_gene: NA
j_gene: TRBJ1-2
v_gene: TRBV6-5
abundance: NA
CDR3nt: TGTGCCAGCAGTCTAGTAGGAGGCTACACCTTC
CDR3aa: CASSLVGGYTF